A single sample gave rise to the 21 T cell receptor beta chains below, sequenced in a study of blood T cell repertoires in COVID-19. Some clones are missing from TCRdb's copy, which holds only in-frame ones; the method was immunoSEQ multiplex PCR. There are 150,000 to 180,000 clones in the sample; about 86% occur only once, and roughly 29% lies in the top ten. The sample comprised peripheral blood. All receptors derive from a woman aged 60-75 years with acute or convalescent COVID-19.

This clone was observed a single time. This chain uses TRBV11-2 with TRBJ1-2; weak D call: TRBD1 (6 bases). The CDR3 extends over 14 amino acids. Trimming cost V 4 bases and J 4 bases, with 13 bases left between them. Germline V lookup: CDR1 SGHAT, CDR2 FQNNGV. For the CDR3, the DNA is TGTGCCAGCAGCTCCCCAGGGGTTCCCTATGGCTACACCTTC. Translation gives CASSSPGVPYGYTF.

This chain links TRBV19 with TRBJ1-4; TRBD1 is a possible D gene (6 bases). Trimming removed 6 bases from V and 7 bases from J, with 12 bases in between. CDR1 is LNHDA, CDR2 SQIVND, per germline (reference sequence). The CDR3 spans 13 residues. The chain's CDR3 is CASSQQGPEKLFF. The CDR3 DNA sequence: TGTGCCAGTAGCCAACAGGGTCCTGAAAAACTGTTTTTT.

The chain links TRBV6-5 to TRBJ1-1; perhaps TRBD1 as D (5 bases). The germline V gene has CDR1 MNHEY and CDR2 SVGAGI. V lost 5 bases and J 0 bases, leaving 7 bases between the germline ends. The CDR3 contains 13 residues. In DNA, the CDR3 is TGTGCCAGCAGTAGACAGCTGAACACTGAAGCTTTCTTT. It specifies CASSRQLNTEAFF.

This clone was seen a single time. V and J are TRBV6-5 and TRBJ1-2; weak D call: TRBD1 (5 bases). From germline, CDR1 is MNHEY and CDR2 SVGAGI. The CDR3 loop spans 14 amino acids. The V and J ends lost 2 bases and 4 bases respectively, with 11 bases between them. The CDR3 loop reads CASSYLDSRYGYTF. CDR3 DNA: TGTGCCAGCAGTTACCTAGACAGCCGCTATGGCTACACCTTC.

This chain links TRBV30 with TRBJ2-1, with D uncertain. The CDR3 is 15 residues long. CDR1 and CDR2 from the germline V gene are GTSNPN and SVGIG (reference sequence). Trimming pared 0 bases from V and 0 bases from J, leaving 9 bases between. CDR3 coding DNA: TGTGCCTGGAGTGTTCCCAAGAGCTCCTACAATGAGCAGTTCTTC. This gives the protein CAWSVPKSSYNEQFF.

V and J are TRBV29-1 and TRBJ1-2, with a tentative D call TRBD1 (5 bases). Germline V gene lookup returns CDR1 SQVTM and CDR2 ANQGSEA. The CDR3 consists of 14 residues. V shed 3 bases and J shed 7 bases, with 18 bases lying between them. DNA of the CDR3: TGCAGCGTTGATGGGGCTGGAGGTAGCGGTGGCTACACCTTC. Translated, it gives CSVDGAGGSGGYTF.

This chain joins TRBV3-1 (or the pseudogene TRBV3-2) and TRBJ2-2; 9 bases agree with TRBD1. The CDR3 has 16 amino acids. The germline V gene encodes CDR1 LGHDT and CDR2 YNNKEL (reference sequence). V lost 1 base and J lost 7; bases outside the gene matches: 7. CDR3 in DNA: TGTGCCAGCAGCCAAGCCCTGGACAGGGGACACGGGGAGCTGTTTTTT. Amino acids: CASSQALDRGHGELFF.

The rearrangement uses TRBV6-5 and TRBJ2-7, with 7 nucleotides matching TRBD1. With V trimmed by 6 bases and J by 3 bases, 8 bases remained unmatched. There are 14 residues in the CDR3. Germline lookup yields CDR1 MNHEY and CDR2 SVGAGI. CDR3 DNA sequence: TGTGCCAGCAGATCGGGACAGATCTACTACGAGCAGTACTTC. Protein sequence: CASRSGQIYYEQYF.

This chain links TRBV28 with TRBJ2-6; no reliable D call. V dropped 3 bases and J dropped 0 bases, with 9 bases sitting between them. This CDR3 has 16 residues. CDR1 MDHEN and CDR2 SYDVKM come from the germline V gene. The CDR3 nucleotides are TGTGCCAGCAGTTTGAGGCAGTTCTCTGGGGCCAACGTCCTGACTTTC. The encoded protein is CASSLRQFSGANVLTF.

V and J are TRBV7-6 and TRBJ1-2; a weak D match, TRBD1 (5 bases). V was pared by 3 bases and J by 5 bases, with 22 bases between. The germline CDR1 and CDR2 sequences are SGHVS and FNYEAQ. This CDR3 contains 17 residues. CDR3 protein: CASSFLGTGRSFYGYTF. CDR3 DNA sequence: TGTGCCAGCAGCTTTTTAGGGACTGGACGGTCCTTTTATGGCTACACCTTC.

This clone has just one count. This rearrangement joins TRBV4-2 to TRBJ1-1, with D tentatively TRBD1 (5 bases). The CDR3 totals 15 residues. Per germline, CDR1 LGHNA and CDR2 YNFKEQ. The ends were cut back, 2 bases at V and 0 bases at J, with 10 bases in the middle. This chain's CDR3 is CASSQPTDMNTEAFF. CDR3 bases: TGTGCCAGCAGCCAACCGACAGACATGAACACTGAAGCTTTCTTT.

This clone was seen only once. Here the CDR3 reads CASTIHRGRETQYF. The CDR3 DNA follows: TGTGCCAGCACCATCCATCGGGGGAGAGAGACCCAGTACTTC. V is TRBV11-2 and J is TRBJ2-5; possible D gene TRBD2, 6 bases. CDR3 size: 14 residues. Trimming removed 7 bases at V and 4 bases at J, with 16 bases between. The germline V gene encodes CDR1 SGHAT and CDR2 FQNNGV.

The chain combines TRBV7-9 with TRBJ1-6, with TRBD1 matching 7 bases. The CDR3 runs 15 residues. CDR1 and CDR2 (germline): SEHNR, FQNEAQ (reference sequence). Losses at the gene ends were 5 bases for V and 2 bases for J; bases not matched to a gene: 3. CDR3 in DNA: TGTGCCAGCAGCGTGGACAGGCCCTATAATTCACCCCTCCACTTT. Translated: CASSVDRPYNSPLHF.

The chain employs TRBV30 and TRBJ1-1; D gene unclear. Germline V gives CDR1 GTSNPN, CDR2 SVGIG (reference sequence). This CDR3 comprises 14 residues. Trimming took 2 bases from V and 4 from J, leaving 14 bases between them. The CDR3 reads CAWSITPGSTEAFF. CDR3 nucleotide sequence: TGTGCCTGGAGTATCACGCCCGGGAGCACTGAAGCTTTCTTT.

The J gene is TRBJ1-4, the V gene TRBV4-1, with D possibly being TRBD1 (6 bases). Per germline, CDR1 MGHRA and CDR2 YSYEKL. The CDR3 has 16 amino acids. With 0 bases removed from V and 4 bases from J, the gap between germline ends came to 12 bases. The CDR3 DNA is TGCGCCAGCAGCCAAGACGCAGGGGCAGGTAATGAAAAACTGTTTTTT. Residues: CASSQDAGAGNEKLFF.

The V call is TRBV7-9, the J call TRBJ2-3; TRBD1 aligns across 11 bases. V lost 5 bases, J lost 5 bases, and 6 bases stayed unmatched. CDR3 length: 15 amino acids. In germline, CDR1 is SEHNR, CDR2 FQNEAQ (reference sequence). CDR3 nucleotide sequence: TGTGCCAGCAGCCCCTGGACAGGGGGCAAAGATACGCAGTATTTT. It encodes CASSPWTGGKDTQYF.

This clone was counted once. The chain uses TRBV30 and TRBJ1-2; 9 positions agree with TRBD1. The CDR3 totals 14 residues. The V segment lost 3 bases and the J segment 4 bases; nucleotides outside the gene matches: 6. Germline values: CDR1 GTSNPN, CDR2 SVGIG (reference sequence). The DNA of the CDR3 is TGTGCCTGGAGCGGACAGGGGCTAGTCTATGGCTACACCTTC. Residues: CAWSGQGLVYGYTF.

The chain is built from TRBV5-1 and TRBJ2-3, with 8 bases lining up with TRBD1. Germline V gene lookup returns CDR1 SGHRS and CDR2 YFSETQ. The CDR3 covers 15 residues. With 5 bases clipped from V and 3 bases from J, the junction kept 8 bases outside the gene matches. CDR3: CASRLWTGTTDTQYF. CDR3 nucleotides: TGCGCCAGCAGGCTGTGGACAGGGACTACAGATACGCAGTATTTT.

The chain joins TRBV6-5 to TRBJ2-7; 8 bases are shared with TRBD2. CDR3 length equals 16 residues. Trimming removed 0 bases from V and 1 base from J; junction bases left unmatched: 5. Per the germline V gene, CDR1 is MNHEY and CDR2 is SVGAGI. CDR3: CASSYSSGGRSYEQYF. CDR3 DNA: TGTGCCAGCAGTTACTCCTCGGGAGGGAGATCCTACGAGCAGTACTTC.

The chain uses TRBV7-2 and TRBJ2-4, with a possible D match to TRBD2 (5 bases). The CDR3 covers 16 residues. The V end lost 2 bases, the J end lost 0 bases, and 11 bases lay between the germline ends. CDR1 SGHTA and CDR2 FQGNSA come from the germline V gene. The CDR3: CASSLSGVLAKNIQYF. The CDR3 nucleotides read TGTGCCAGCAGCTTATCCGGGGTACTAGCCAAAAACATTCAGTACTTC.

This clone was counted between two and nine times. This CDR3 reads CASSSQGSGGYTF. CDR3 sequence (DNA): TGTGCCAGCAGCTCACAGGGTTCTGGAGGCTACACCTTC. The chain combines TRBV12-3 or TRBV12-4 with TRBJ1-2; a possible D gene is TRBD1 (6 bases). Trimming shortened V by 6 bases and J by 8 bases, and 16 bases separated the two germline ends. This CDR3 spans 13 amino acids.